This TCR beta chain was sequenced in a study of Graves' ophthalmopathy and Graves' hyperthyroidism. Study observations and caveats: With around 69% sensitivity and around 79% specificity, the model predicted ophthalmopathy progression. The authors also found most expanded thyroid clonotypes above 0.001 frequency in blood.

Regarding this clonotype: No antigen is known for it.

Clinicians made diagnoses from clinical symptoms, serum thyroxine, TRAb, thyroid ultrasound and orbital computed tomography. Deletions cut 0 bases from V and 8 bases from J, with 8 bases between. Germline V gene data show CDR1 as SQVTM and CDR2 as ANQGSEA. The CDR3 spans 13 residues. RNA transcripts yielded amplified TCR beta CDR3 regions. The workflow started with a first-round RT-PCR run with HTBI primers and then moved on to a second-round multiplex PCR. TCRdb processed the multiplex PCR reads anew with MiXCR; each CDR3 protein has one entry. The sample yields almost 750,000 distinct CDR3 sequences, roughly 40% seen once.

This chain connects TRBV29-1 to TRBJ2-6; D is possibly TRBD2 (6 bases). Material: peripheral blood. The TCR was taken from an adult man with Graves' ophthalmopathy. CDR3 sequence (DNA): TGCAGCGTTGAAGAGGGGGGTTCCAACGTCCTGACTTTC. It encodes CSVEEGGSNVLTF. Looking up the rest from reference TRBV29-1 and TRBJ2-6 gives the full variable domain: SAVISQKPSRDICQRGTSLTIQCQVDSQVTMMFWYRQQPGQSLTLIATANQGSEATYESGFVIDKFPISRPNLTFSTLTVSNMSPEDSSIYLCSVEEGGSNVLTFGAGSRLTVL.